This T cell receptor (beta chain) was recovered during a study of technical replicates of blood from several donors. The count of this clone is one. CDR3 length: 14 amino acids. From germline, CDR1 is SGDLS and CDR2 YYNGEE. V was clipped by 4 bases and J by 3 bases; unmatched bases: 5. Sequencing used immunoSEQ multiplex PCR; TCRdb keeps in-frame clones, though not all of them. The sample consists of under 110,000 clones, 95% to 96% of them appearing once. The rearrangement uses TRBV9 and TRBJ1-2; TRBD1 agrees at 8 bases. The specimen was T cells isolated from PBMCs. This TCR was sampled from a human donor in good health. The CDR3 loop is CASSSQGADYGYTF. The CDR3 DNA reads as TGTGCCAGCAGCTCTCAGGGGGCAGACTATGGCTACACCTTC.